The present entry profiles one T cell receptor beta chain with its context. This specimen belongs to a study of tumor-infiltrating lymphocytes in oesophageal squamous cell carcinoma. TCRdb ran MiXCR on the PCR reads and lists one entry per CDR3 protein. Of 13,000 or so distinct CDR3 sequences listed, roughly 51% are singletons. The CDR3 is 14 amino acids. The germline CDR1 and CDR2 sequences are SGHTA and FQGNSA. The TCR originated in a female donor with esophageal squamous cell carcinoma. Sequenced sample: blood. The chain uses TRBV7-2 and TRBJ2-4, with D perhaps matching TRBD2 (7 bases). Matching the DNA end better, TRBJ2-1 makes the J call doubtful. The CDR3 spells CASSLRGGARKQFF. In DNA form, the CDR3 reads TGTGCCAGCAGCTTAAGGGGGGGGGCCAGAAAGCAGTTCTTC.